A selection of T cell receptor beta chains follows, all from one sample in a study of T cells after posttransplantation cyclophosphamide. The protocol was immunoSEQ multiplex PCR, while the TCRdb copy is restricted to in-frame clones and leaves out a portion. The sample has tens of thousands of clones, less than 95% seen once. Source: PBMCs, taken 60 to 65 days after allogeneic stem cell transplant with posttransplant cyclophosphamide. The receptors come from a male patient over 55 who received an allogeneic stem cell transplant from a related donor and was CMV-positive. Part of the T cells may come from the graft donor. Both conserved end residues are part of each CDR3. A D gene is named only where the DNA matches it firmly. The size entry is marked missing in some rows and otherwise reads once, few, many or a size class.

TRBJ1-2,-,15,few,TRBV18,CASSPPGETYYGYTF,TGTGCCAGCTCACCACCGGGAGAAACTTACTATGGCTACACCTTC
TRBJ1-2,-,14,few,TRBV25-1,CASSDSSGIYGYTF,TGTGCCAGCAGTGACAGTAGCGGGATCTATGGCTACACCTTC
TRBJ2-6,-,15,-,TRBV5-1,CASAIQGSGANVLTF,TGCGCCAGCGCAATACAGGGCTCTGGGGCCAACGTCCTGACTTTC
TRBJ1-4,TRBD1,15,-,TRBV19,CASSIEGRGPEKLFF,TGTGCCAGTAGTATCGAGGGCAGGGGGCCTGAAAAACTGTTTTTT
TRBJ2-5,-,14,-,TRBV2,CASSEDSNSETQYF,TGTGCCAGCAGTGAGGACAGTAACTCGGAGACCCAGTACTTC
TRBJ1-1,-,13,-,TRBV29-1,CSVEKGRGSEAFF,TGCAGCGTTGAGAAAGGTAGGGGGTCTGAAGCTTTCTTT
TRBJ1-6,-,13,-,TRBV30,CAWSPSYNSPLHF,TGTGCCTGGAGCCCGTCCTATAATTCACCCCTCCACTTT
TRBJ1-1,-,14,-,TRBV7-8,CASRVGISNTEAFF,TGTGCCAGCCGGGTGGGTATCTCGAACACTGAAGCTTTCTTT
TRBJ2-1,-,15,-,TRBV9,CASSPIGLVRNEQFF,TGTGCCAGCAGCCCAATAGGACTGGTCCGAAATGAGCAGTTCTTC
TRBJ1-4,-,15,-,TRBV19,CASSISGFLDEKLFF,TGTGCCAGTAGTATATCAGGGTTTCTAGATGAAAAACTGTTTTTT
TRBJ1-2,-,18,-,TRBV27,CVSSFSRTLSDGLYGYTF,TGTGTCAGCAGTTTTTCCCGAACACTTTCGGACGGACTCTATGGCTACACCTTC
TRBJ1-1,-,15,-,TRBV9,CASSVLPGENTEAFF,TGTGCCAGCAGCGTACTCCCAGGCGAGAACACTGAAGCTTTCTTT
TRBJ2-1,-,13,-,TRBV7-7,CASSLGGGNEQFF,TGTGCCAGCAGCCTGGGAGGGGGCAATGAGCAGTTCTTC
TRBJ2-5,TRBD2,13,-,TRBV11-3,CASSPSGVETQYF,TGTGCCAGCAGCCCTAGCGGGGTGGAGACCCAGTACTTC
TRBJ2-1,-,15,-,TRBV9,CASSVYGGVGGEQFF,TGTGCCAGCAGCGTATACGGCGGGGTCGGAGGGGAGCAGTTCTTC
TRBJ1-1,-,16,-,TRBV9,CASSVGTGDLNTEAFF,TGTGCCAGCAGCGTGGGGACTGGGGATTTGAACACTGAAGCTTTCTTT
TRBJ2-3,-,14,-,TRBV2,CASSEGLTTDTQYF,TGTGCCAGCAGTGAGGGGCTAACCACGGATACGCAGTATTTT
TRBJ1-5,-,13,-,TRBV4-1,CASSQDGGQPQHF,TGCGCCAGCAGCCAAGATGGAGGGCAGCCCCAGCATTTT
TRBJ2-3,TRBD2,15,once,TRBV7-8,CASSWTSGLRDTQYF,TGTGCCAGCAGCTGGACTAGCGGACTGAGGGATACGCAGTATTTT
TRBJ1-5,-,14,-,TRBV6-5,CASSPGNSNQPQHF,TGTGCCAGCAGTCCGGGGAATAGCAATCAGCCCCAGCATTTT
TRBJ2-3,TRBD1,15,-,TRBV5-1,CASRATGGVTDTQYF,TGCGCCAGCAGGGCGACAGGGGGAGTTACAGATACGCAGTATTTT
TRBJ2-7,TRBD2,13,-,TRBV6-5,CASSAGGSYEQYF,TGTGCCAGCAGTGCCGGGGGGAGCTACGAGCAGTACTTC
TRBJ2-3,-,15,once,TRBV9,CASSDDGVPADTQYF,TGTGCCAGCAGCGACGACGGGGTTCCAGCAGATACGCAGTATTTT
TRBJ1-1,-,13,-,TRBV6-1,CASSPREVAEAFF,TGTGCCAGCAGTCCCAGGGAGGTCGCTGAAGCTTTCTTT
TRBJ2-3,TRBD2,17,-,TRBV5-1,CASSSGTSGGYTDTQYF,TGCGCCAGCAGCTCGGGGACTAGCGGGGGCTACACAGATACGCAGTATTTT
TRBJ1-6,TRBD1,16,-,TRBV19,CASGQGSGSYNSPLHF,TGTGCCAGTGGACAGGGTTCAGGCTCCTATAATTCACCCCTCCACTTT
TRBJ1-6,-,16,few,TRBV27,CASSQRTGPYNSPLHF,TGTGCCAGCAGCCAAAGAACAGGGCCCTATAATTCACCCCTCCACTTT
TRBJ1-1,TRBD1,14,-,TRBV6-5,CASSWDRANTEAFF,TGTGCCAGCAGTTGGGACAGGGCCAACACTGAAGCTTTCTTT
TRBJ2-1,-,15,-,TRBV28,CASSLTFSSYNEQFF,TGTGCCAGCAGTTTGACTTTCAGCTCCTACAATGAGCAGTTCTTC
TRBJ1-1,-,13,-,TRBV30,CAWSAQMNTEAFF,TGTGCCTGGAGTGCCCAAATGAACACTGAAGCTTTCTTT
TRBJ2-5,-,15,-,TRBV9,CASSVGGVSQETQYF,TGTGCCAGCTCCGTTGGGGGCGTGTCTCAAGAGACCCAGTACTTC
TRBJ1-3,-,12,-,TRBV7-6,CASSPEGNTIYF,TGTGCCAGCAGCCCGGAGGGAAACACCATATATTTT
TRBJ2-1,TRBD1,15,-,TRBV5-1,CASRTGDVSYNEQFF,TGCGCCAGCAGAACAGGGGACGTCTCCTACAATGAGCAGTTCTTC
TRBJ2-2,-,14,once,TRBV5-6,CASSPGTYAGELFF,TGTGCCAGCAGCCCCGGGACTTACGCCGGGGAGCTGTTTTTT
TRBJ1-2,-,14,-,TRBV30,CAWTPGTGFYGYTF,TGTGCCTGGACCCCCGGCACAGGGTTCTATGGCTACACCTTC
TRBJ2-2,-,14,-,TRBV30,CAWSPGLNTGELFF,TGTGCCTGGAGTCCGGGACTTAACACCGGGGAGCTGTTTTTT
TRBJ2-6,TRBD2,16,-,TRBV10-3,CAISVGGISGANVLTF,TGTGCCATCAGTGTCGGGGGGATCTCTGGGGCCAACGTCCTGACTTTC
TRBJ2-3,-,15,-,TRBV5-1,CASSLRRTSTDTQYF,TGCGCCAGCAGCTTACGACGGACTAGCACAGATACGCAGTATTTT
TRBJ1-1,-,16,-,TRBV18,CASSRQGSTARTEAFF,TGTGCCAGCTCACGCCAGGGAAGTACGGCCAGGACTGAAGCTTTCTTT
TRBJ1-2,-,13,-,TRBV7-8,CASSLDPNYGYTF,TGTGCCAGCAGCTTAGATCCAAACTATGGCTACACCTTC
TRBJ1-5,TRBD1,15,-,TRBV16,CASSLDRVSNQPQHF,TGTGCCAGCAGCCTGGACAGGGTGAGCAATCAGCCCCAGCATTTT
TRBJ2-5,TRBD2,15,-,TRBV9,CASTPGGVSQETQYF,TGTGCCAGCACCCCTGGGGGGGTGTCCCAAGAGACCCAGTACTTC
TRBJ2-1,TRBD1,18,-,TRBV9,CASSAGLLGTGGYNEQFF,TGTGCCAGCAGCGCAGGACTTCTTGGGACAGGGGGGTACAATGAGCAGTTCTTC
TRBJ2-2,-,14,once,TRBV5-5,CASSLAGYTGELFF,TGTGCCAGCAGCTTGGCCGGGTACACCGGGGAGCTGTTTTTT
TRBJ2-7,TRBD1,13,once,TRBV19,CASSNGQGYEQYF,TGTGCCAGTAGCAATGGACAGGGCTACGAGCAGTACTTC
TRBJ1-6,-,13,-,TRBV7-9,CASSWGLERPLHF,TGTGCCAGCAGCTGGGGGCTAGAAAGACCCCTCCACTTT
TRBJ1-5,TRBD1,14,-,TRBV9,CASSVGTGGSPQHF,TGTGCCAGCAGCGTAGGTACAGGGGGATCGCCCCAGCATTTT
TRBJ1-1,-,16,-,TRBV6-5,CASSYSIGVPGTEAFF,TGTGCCAGCAGTTACTCGATAGGTGTTCCGGGGACTGAAGCTTTCTTT
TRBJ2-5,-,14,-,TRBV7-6,CASSLGLALGTQYF,TGTGCCAGCAGCTTAGGACTGGCCTTGGGGACCCAGTACTTC
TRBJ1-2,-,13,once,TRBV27,CASSLRQNYGYTF,TGTGCCAGCAGTTTAAGACAGAACTATGGCTACACCTTC
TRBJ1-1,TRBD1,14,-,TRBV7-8,CASRTRDSYTEAFF,TGTGCCAGCAGAACCCGGGACAGCTACACTGAAGCTTTCTTT
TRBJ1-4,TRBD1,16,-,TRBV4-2,CASSQRKDRDNEKLFF,TGTGCCAGCAGCCAGCGGAAGGACAGGGATAATGAAAAACTGTTTTTT
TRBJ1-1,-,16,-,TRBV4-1,CASRGTPGGVSTEAFF,TGCGCCAGTAGAGGGACCCCGGGAGGGGTTTCAACTGAAGCTTTCTTT
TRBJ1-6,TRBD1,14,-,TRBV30,CAWSKDRGYSPLHF,TGTGCCTGGAGCAAAGACAGGGGGTACTCACCCCTCCACTTT
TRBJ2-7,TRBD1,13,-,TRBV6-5,CASSRTGAYEQYF,TGTGCCAGCAGTCGGACAGGAGCCTACGAGCAGTACTTC
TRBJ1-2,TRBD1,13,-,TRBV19,CASSFGQEEGYTF,TGTGCCAGTAGTTTCGGACAGGAGGAAGGCTACACCTTC
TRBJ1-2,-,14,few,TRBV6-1,CASTRKGWDYGYTF,TGTGCCAGCACTCGGAAGGGGTGGGACTATGGCTACACCTTC